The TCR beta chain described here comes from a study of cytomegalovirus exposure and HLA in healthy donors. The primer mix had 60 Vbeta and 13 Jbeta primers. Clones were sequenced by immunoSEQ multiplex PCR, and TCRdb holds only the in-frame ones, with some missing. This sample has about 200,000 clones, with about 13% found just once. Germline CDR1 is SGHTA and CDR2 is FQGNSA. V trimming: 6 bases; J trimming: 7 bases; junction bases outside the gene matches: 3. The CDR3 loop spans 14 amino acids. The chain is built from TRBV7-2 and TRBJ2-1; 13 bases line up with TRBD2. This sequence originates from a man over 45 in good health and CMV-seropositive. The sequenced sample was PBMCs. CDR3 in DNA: TGTGCCAGCAGACTAGCGGGGGGGCCTAATGAGCAGTTCTTC. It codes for CASRLAGGPNEQFF.